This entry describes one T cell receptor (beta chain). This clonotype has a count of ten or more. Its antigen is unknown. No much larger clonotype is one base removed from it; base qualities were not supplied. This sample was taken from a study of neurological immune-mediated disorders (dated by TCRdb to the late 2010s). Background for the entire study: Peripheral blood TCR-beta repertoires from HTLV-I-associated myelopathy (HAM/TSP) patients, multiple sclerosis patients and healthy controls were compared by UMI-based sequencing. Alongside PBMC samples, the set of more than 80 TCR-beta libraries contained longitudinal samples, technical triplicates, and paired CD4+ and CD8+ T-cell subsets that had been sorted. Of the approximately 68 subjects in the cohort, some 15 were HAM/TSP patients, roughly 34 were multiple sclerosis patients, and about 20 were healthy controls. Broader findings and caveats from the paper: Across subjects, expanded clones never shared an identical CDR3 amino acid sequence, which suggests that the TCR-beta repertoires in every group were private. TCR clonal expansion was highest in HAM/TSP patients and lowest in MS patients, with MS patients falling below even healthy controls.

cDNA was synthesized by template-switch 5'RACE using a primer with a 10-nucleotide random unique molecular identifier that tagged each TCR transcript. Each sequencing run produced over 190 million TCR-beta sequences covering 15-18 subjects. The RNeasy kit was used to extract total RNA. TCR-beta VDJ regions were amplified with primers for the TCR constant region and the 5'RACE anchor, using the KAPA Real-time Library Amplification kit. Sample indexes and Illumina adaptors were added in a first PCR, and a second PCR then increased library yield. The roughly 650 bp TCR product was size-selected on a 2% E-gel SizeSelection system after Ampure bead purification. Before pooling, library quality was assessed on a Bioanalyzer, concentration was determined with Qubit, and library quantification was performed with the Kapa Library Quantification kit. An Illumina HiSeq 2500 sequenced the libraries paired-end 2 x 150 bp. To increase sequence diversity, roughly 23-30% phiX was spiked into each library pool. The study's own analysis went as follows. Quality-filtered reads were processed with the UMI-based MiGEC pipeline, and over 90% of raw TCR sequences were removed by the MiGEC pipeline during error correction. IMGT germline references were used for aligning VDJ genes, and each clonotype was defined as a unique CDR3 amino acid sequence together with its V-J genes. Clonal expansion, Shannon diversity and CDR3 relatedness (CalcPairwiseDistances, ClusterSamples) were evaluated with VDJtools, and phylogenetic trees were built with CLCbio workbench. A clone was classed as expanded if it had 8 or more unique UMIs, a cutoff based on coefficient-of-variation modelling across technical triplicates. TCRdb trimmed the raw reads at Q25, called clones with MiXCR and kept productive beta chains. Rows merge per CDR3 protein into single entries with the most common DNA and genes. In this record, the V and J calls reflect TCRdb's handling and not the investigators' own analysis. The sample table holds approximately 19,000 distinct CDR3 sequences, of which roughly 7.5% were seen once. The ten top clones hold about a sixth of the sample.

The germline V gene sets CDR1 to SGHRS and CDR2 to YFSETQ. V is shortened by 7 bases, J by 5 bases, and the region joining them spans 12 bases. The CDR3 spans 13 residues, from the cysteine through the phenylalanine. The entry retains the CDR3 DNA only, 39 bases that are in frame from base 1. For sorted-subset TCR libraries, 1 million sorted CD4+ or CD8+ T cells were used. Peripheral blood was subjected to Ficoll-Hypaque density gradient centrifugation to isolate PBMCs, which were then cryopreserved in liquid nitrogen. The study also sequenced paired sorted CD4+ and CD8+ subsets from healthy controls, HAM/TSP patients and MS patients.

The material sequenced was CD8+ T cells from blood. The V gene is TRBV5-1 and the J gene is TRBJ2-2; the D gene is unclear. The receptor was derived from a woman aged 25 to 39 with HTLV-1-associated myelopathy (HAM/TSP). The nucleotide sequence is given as TGCGCCAGCCAATGGGCACGAACCGGGGAGCTGTTTTTT. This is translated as CASQWARTGELFF.